This TCR beta chain was captured in a study of neurological immune-mediated disorders. The cDNA was produced through 5'RACE with 10-nucleotide random UMIs. MiXCR, run by TCRdb on the 5' RACE reads, gives a single entry per CDR3 protein. This sample has some 50,000 distinct CDR3 sequences, with around 17% found just once. This clonotype showed up many times. Its cognate antigen is unknown. Unmatched junction bases numbered 6, after V lost 0 bases and J lost 0 bases. The germline V gene has CDR1 LGHDT and CDR2 YNNKEL (reference sequence). The CDR3 totals 17 residues. General observations from the study: In HTLV-1-associated myelopathy, TCR clonal expansion was greatest, and in multiple sclerosis it was least, below healthy controls.

The receptor was derived from a man aged 55 to 70 in good health. The specimen sequenced was PBMCs. The chain combines TRBV3-1 with TRBJ2-5, with TRBD2 identical over 8 bases. CDR3 residues: CASSQDLGGRYQETQYF. As DNA, the CDR3 is TGTGCCAGCAGCCAAGATCTTGGCGGGAGGTACCAAGAGACCCAGTACTTC.